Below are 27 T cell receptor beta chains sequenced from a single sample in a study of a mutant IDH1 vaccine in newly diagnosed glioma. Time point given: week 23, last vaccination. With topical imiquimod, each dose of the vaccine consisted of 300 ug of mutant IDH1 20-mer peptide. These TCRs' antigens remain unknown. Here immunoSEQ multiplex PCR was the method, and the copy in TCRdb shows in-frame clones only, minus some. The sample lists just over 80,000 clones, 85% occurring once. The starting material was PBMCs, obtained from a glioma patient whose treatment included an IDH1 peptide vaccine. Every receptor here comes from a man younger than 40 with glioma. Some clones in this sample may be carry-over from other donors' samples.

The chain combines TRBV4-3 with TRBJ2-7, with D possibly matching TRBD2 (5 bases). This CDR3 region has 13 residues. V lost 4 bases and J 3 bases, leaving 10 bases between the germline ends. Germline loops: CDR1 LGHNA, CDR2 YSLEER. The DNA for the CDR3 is TGCGCCAGCAGCCGAGGACTCAACTACGAGCAGTACTTC. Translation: CASSRGLNYEQYF.

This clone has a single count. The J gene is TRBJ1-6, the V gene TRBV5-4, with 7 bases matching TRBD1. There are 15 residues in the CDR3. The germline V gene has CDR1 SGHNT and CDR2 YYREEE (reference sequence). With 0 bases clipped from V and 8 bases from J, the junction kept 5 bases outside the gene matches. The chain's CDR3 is CASSLVGTEDSPLHF. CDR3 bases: TGTGCCAGCAGCTTGGTCGGGACAGAGGATTCACCCCTCCACTTT.

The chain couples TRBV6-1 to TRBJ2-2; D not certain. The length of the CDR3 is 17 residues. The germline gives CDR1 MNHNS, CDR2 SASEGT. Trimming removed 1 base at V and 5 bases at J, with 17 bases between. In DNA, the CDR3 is TGTGCCAGCAGTGAAGGGCCGGGCAGCGTTCAAACCGGGGAGCTGTTTTTT. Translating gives CASSEGPGSVQTGELFF.

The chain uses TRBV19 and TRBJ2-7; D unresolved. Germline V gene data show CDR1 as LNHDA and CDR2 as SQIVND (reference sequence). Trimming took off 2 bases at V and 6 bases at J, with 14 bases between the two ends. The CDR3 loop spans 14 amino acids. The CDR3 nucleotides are TGTGCCAGTAGTATACGCGACGACGGCTTCGAGCAGTACTTC. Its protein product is CASSIRDDGFEQYF.

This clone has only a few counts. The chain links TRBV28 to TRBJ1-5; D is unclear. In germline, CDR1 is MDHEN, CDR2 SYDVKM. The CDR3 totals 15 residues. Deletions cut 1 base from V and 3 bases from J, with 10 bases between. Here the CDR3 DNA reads TGTGCCAGCAGTTTATCTTCGGGGTCCAATCAGCCCCAGCATTTT. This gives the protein CASSLSSGSNQPQHF.

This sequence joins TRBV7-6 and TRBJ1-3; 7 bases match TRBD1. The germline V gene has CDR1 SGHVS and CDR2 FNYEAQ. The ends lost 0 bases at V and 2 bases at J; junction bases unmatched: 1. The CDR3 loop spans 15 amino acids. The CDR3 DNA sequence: TGTGCCAGCAGCTTAGCGCAGGGGGCTGGAAACACCATATATTTT. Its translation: CASSLAQGAGNTIYF.

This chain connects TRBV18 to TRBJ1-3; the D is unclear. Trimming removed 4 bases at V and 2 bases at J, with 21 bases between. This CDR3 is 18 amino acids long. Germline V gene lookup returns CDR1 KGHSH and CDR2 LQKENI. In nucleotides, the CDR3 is TGTGCCAGCTCACTCGGGGAACGCTATCCGTCAGCTGGAAACACCATATATTTT. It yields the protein CASSLGERYPSAGNTIYF.

CDR3 residues: CASSLEGRGGSGELFF. CDR3 in DNA: TGTGCCAGCAGTTTAGAGGGACGGGGAGGATCCGGGGAGCTGTTTTTT. The J gene is TRBJ2-2, the V gene TRBV28, with a tentative D call TRBD2 (6 bases). The CDR3 has 16 residues. The V gene's germline CDR1 is MDHEN and CDR2 SYDVKM. Trimming removed 2 bases from V and 6 bases from J, with 16 bases in between. Combining the CDR3 with reference TRBV28 and TRBJ2-2 gives the whole variable domain DVKVTQSSRYLVKRTGEKVFLECVQDMDHENMFWYRQDPGLGLRLIYFSYDVKMKEKGDIPEGYSVSREKKERFSLILESASTNQTSMYLCASSLEGRGGSGELFFGEGSRLTVL.

The CDR3 coding sequence is TGTGCCAGTAGCCAAGGGAGGGACGGCGTGAGGGGGAAACTGTTTTTT. It yields the protein CASSQGRDGVRGKLFF. V gene TRBV19 combines with J gene TRBJ1-4, with D perhaps TRBD1 (6 bases). The CDR3 contains 16 residues. Germline CDR1 and CDR2: LNHDA and SQIVND (reference sequence). The V gene lost 6 bases and the J gene lost 11 bases, with 25 bases spanning the gap.

Written as DNA, the CDR3 is TGTGCCAGCAAGGGGGGACCTAATGAAAAACTGTTTTTT. This gives the protein CASKGGPNEKLFF. The rearrangement links TRBV6-5 to TRBJ1-4; tentatively, D is TRBD1 (6 bases). The CDR3 covers 13 residues. Deletions cut 7 bases from V and 3 bases from J, with 9 bases between. Per the germline V gene, CDR1 is MNHEY and CDR2 is SVGAGI.

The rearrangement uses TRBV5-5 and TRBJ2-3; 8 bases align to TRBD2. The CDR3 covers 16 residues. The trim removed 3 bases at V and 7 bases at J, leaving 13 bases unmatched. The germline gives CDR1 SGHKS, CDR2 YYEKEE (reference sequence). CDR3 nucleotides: TGTGCCAGCAGCTATCGACTAGCGCCCCCGATAAATACGCAGTATTTT. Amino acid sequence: CASSYRLAPPINTQYF.

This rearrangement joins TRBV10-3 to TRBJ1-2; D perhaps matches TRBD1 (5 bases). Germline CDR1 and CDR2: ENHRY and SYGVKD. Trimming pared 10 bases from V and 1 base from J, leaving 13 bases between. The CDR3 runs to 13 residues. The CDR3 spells CATRDDNNYGYTF. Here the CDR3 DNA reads TGTGCCACCCGGGACGACAATAACTATGGCTACACCTTC.

The CDR3 DNA follows: TGTGCCAGCAGCAATAAGGGGGCAACTAATGAAAAACTGTTTTTT. Encoded protein: CASSNKGATNEKLFF. This chain connects TRBV11-2 to TRBJ1-4; D perhaps matches TRBD1 (6 bases). This CDR3 comprises 15 residues. Germline V CDR1 and CDR2: SGHAT, FQNNGV. V was trimmed by 5 bases and J by 0 bases, leaving 10 bases between them.

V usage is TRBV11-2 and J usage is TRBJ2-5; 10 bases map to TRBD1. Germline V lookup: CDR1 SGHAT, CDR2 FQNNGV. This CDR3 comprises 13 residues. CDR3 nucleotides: TGTACCTCGTCCCGGGACAGGGGAGAGACCCAGTACTTC. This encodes CTSSRDRGETQYF.

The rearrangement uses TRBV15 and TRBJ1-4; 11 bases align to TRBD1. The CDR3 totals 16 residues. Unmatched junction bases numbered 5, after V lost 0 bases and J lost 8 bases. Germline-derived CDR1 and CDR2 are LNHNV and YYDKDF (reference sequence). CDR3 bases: TGTGCCACCAGCAGAGAAAGGACAGGGGGCGCGGAAAAACTGTTTTTT. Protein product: CATSRERTGGAEKLFF.

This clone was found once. This CDR3 is CASSIGQHQPQHF. CDR3 DNA sequence: TGTGCCAGTAGTATAGGTCAGCATCAGCCCCAGCATTTT. The chain combines TRBV19 with TRBJ1-5, with D hard to call. Trimming shortened V by 1 base and J by 5 bases, and 6 bases separated the two germline ends. The CDR3 has 13 amino acids. CDR1 is LNHDA and CDR2 is SQIVND in the germline V gene (reference sequence).

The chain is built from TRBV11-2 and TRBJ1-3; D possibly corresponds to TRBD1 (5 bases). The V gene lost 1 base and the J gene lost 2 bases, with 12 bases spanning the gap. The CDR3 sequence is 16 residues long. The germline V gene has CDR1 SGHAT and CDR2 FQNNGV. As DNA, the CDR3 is TGTGCCAGCAGCTTAGTGGCAGGGAGGACTGGAAACACCATATATTTT. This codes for CASSLVAGRTGNTIYF.

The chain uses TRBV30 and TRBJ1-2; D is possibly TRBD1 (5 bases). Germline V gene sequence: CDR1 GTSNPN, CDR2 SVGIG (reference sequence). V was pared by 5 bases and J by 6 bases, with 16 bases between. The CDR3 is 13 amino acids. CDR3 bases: TGTGCCTGGTCGGGGGTTACCTATAATGGCTACACCTTC. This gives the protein CAWSGVTYNGYTF.

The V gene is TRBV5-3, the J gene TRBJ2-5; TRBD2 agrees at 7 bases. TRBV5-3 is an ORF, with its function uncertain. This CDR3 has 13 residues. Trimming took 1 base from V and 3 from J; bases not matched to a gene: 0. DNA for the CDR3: TGTGCCAGAAGCTTGAGCGGGGAAGAGACCCAGTACTTC. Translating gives CARSLSGEETQYF.

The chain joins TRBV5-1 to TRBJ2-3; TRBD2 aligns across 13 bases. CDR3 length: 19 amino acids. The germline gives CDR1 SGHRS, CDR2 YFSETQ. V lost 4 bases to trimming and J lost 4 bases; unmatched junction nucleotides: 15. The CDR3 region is CASSVVPQLAGGLSDTQYF. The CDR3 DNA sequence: TGCGCCAGCAGCGTTGTCCCCCAACTAGCGGGAGGGCTATCAGATACGCAGTATTTT.

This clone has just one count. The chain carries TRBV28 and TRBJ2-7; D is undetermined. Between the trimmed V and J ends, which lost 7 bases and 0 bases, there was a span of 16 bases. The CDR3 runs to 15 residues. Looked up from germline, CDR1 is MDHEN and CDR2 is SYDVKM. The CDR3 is CASTDLKDPSYEQYF. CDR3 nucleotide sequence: TGTGCCAGCACCGATCTTAAGGACCCCTCCTACGAGCAGTACTTC.

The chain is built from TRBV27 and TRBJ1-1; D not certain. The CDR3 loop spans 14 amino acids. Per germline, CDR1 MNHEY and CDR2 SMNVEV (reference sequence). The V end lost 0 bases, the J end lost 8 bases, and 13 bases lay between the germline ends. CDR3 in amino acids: CASSLSSGYFEAFF. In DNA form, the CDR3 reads TGTGCCAGCAGTTTATCGTCCGGTTATTTCGAAGCTTTCTTT.

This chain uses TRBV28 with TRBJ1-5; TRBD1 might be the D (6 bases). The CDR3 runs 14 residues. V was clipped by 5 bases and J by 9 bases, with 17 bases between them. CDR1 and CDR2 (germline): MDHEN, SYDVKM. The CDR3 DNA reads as TGTGCCAGCAGTAAAATGAGGGGGGCGGGGCCCCAGCATTTT. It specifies CASSKMRGAGPQHF.

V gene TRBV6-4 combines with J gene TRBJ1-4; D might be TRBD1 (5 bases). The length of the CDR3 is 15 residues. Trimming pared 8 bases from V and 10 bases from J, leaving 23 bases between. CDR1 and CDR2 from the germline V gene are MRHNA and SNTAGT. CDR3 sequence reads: CASLWWDGFRGKLFF. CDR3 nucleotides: TGTGCCAGCCTTTGGTGGGACGGCTTTCGGGGAAAACTGTTTTTT.

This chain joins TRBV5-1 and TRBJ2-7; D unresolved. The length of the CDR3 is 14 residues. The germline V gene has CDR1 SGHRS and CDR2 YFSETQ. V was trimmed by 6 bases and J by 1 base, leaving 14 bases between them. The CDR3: CASTDPRESYEQYF. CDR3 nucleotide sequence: TGCGCCAGCACCGACCCACGTGAATCCTACGAGCAGTACTTC.

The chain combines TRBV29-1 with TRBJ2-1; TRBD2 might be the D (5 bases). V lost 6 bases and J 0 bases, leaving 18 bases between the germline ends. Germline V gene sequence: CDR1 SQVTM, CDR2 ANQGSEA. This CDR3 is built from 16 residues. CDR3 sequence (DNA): TGCAGCGTAAAAACCTCCACGGGGAGCTCCTACAATGAGCAGTTCTTC. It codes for CSVKTSTGSSYNEQFF.

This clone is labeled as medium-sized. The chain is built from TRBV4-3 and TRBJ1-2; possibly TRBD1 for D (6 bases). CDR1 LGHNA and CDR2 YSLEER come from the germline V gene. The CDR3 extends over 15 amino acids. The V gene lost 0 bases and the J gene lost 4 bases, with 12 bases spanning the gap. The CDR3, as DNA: TGCGCCAGCAGCCAAGAATCGAACAGGGCCTATGGCTACACCTTC. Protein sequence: CASSQESNRAYGYTF.